These 4 T cell receptor beta chains were sequenced from one sample in a study of T cell clonality in common variable immunodeficiency. Sequencing used immunoSEQ multiplex PCR; TCRdb keeps in-frame clones, though not all of them. Recorded here are tens of thousands of clones, none singletons. The sample consisted of peripheral blood mononuclear cells. The receptors originated from a person between 18 and 75 years old in good health.

This clone appeared many times. Coverage ceases 3 residues before the CDR3 finishes, and the germline J gene fills in the end. V and J are TRBV7-6 and TRBJ2-1, with 10 bases lining up with TRBD2. Trimming took 2 bases from V and 4 from J; bases not matched to a gene: 2. This CDR3 has 15 amino acids. Germline loops: CDR1 SGHVS, CDR2 FNYEAQ. The CDR3 loop reads CASSLRTSGYNEQFF. CDR3 DNA, as far as it was read: TGTGCCAGCAGCTTAAGGACTAGCGGTTACAATGAG.

This clone came up many times. With the read ending 3 residues before the CDR3 end, the germline J gene is used to fill in that end. This chain joins TRBV19 and TRBJ1-2, with TRBD1 matching over 8 bases. Germline lookup yields CDR1 LNHDA and CDR2 SQIVND (reference sequence). The CDR3 covers 16 residues. V was clipped by 7 bases and J by 4 bases; unmatched bases: 14. CDR3 residues: CASTTGTGRKTYGYTF. CDR3 bases read: TGTGCCAGTACCACTGGGACAGGAAGAAAGACCTATGGC.

The sample holds many counts of this clone. The read ends 3 residues before the CDR3 terminus; that terminus is restored from the germline J gene. The rearrangement links TRBV20-1 to TRBJ2-1; 9 bases agree with TRBD2. The CDR3 runs 16 residues. Germline CDR1 and CDR2: DFQATT and SNEGSKA (reference sequence). J gave up 0 bases and V 4 bases, and 7 bases lay outside the gene matches. CDR3 bases read: TGCAGTGCTATAGGACTAGCGCTGAGCTCCTACAATGAG. This codes for CSAIGLALSSYNE. The whole CDR3 protein reads CSAIGLALSSYNEQFF.

This clone was found many times. The read ends 3 residues shy of where the CDR3 ends; the end is completed using the germline J gene. The rearrangement joins TRBV7-9 to TRBJ2-3; no clear D. Germline values: CDR1 SEHNR, CDR2 FQNEAQ (reference sequence). The V end was cut by 6 bases, the J end by 4 bases, with 8 bases between. The CDR3 loop spans 12 amino acids. This CDR3 is CASRASPDTQYF. The part of the CDR3 DNA that was read is TGTGCCAGCAGGGCTAGTCCAGATACG.